This T cell receptor (beta chain) was documented in a study of OX40 agonist ivuxolimab in advanced cancers. Clones were read by immunoSEQ multiplex PCR, and TCRdb kept only the in-frame ones, dropping some. The repertoire consists of 52,000 or so clones, with approximately 86% occurring once and the leading ten covering approximately 3%. This sample comprised CD4+ or CD8+ T cells sorted from blood, obtained in a trial of the OX40 agonist ivuxolimab. The receptor comes from an adult with an advanced solid tumor such as melanoma, head and neck, liver or kidney cancer.

CDR3 protein: CASSYGGTYGYTF. Here the CDR3 DNA reads TGTGCCAGCAGCTACGGAGGCACCTATGGCTACACCTTC. The chain carries TRBV6-1 and TRBJ1-2; the D is unclear. CDR3 length equals 13 residues. CDR1 and CDR2 from the germline V gene are MNHNS and SASEGT. Trimming took off 6 bases at V and 4 bases at J, with 12 bases between the two ends.